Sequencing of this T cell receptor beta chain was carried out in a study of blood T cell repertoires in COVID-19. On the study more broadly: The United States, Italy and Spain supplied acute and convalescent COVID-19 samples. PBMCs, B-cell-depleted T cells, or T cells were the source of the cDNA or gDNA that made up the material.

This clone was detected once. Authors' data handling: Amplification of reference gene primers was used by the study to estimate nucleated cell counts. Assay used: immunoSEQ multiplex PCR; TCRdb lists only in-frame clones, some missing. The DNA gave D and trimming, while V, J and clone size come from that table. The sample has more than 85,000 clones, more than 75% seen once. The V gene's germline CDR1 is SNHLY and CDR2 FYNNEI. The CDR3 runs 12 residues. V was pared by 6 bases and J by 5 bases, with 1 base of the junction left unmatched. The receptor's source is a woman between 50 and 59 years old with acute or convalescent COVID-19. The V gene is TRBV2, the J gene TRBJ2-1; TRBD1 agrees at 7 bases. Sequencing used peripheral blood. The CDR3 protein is CASSDRDNEQFF. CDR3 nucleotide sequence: TGTGCCAGCAGCGACAGGGACAATGAGCAGTTCTTC.